This T cell receptor beta chain was profiled in a study of graft-versus-host responses after intestinal transplantation. As for the study in general: Recipients got multivisceral, liver-intestinal, or isolated intestinal transplants. All of the recipients had induction that used anti-thymocyte globulin, then tacrolimus and steroids for around 3 years.

Profiled with immunoSEQ multiplex PCR; TCRdb holds only in-frame clones, not every one. The sample lists approximately 11,000 clones; roughly 79% were seen once. Germline loops: CDR1 WNHNN, CDR2 SYGVQD (reference sequence). The CDR3 spans 13 residues. Trimming removed 6 bases from V and 7 bases from J, with 10 bases in between. Study-wide results and limits: GvH clonotypes were identified within recipient marrow, with a subset emerging first in ileum or blood.

To release intraepithelial and lamina propria lymphocytes, the graft tissue was processed. Notes on this clone: The antigen remains undetermined.

This chain links TRBV10-1 with TRBJ1-6, with a possible D match to TRBD1 (5 bases). The sequence derives from a human patient who received an intestinal transplant, so some T cells may come from the graft donor. This specimen consisted of ileum tissue, obtained 23 days after intestinal transplant. The CDR3 here is CASSRDGNSPLHF. In nucleotides, the CDR3 is TGCGCCAGCAGCCGGGACGGGAATTCACCCCTCCACTTT.